The rows below give T cell receptor beta chains drawn from one sample of a study of graft-versus-host responses after intestinal transplantation. Repertoires were generated with immunoSEQ multiplex PCR, while TCRdb's copy carries only in-frame clones and drops some. The repertoire holds around 120,000 clones, with 90% as singletons. Their specific antigens are unknown. This sample comprised unstimulated CD4+ T cells sorted from spleen or lymph node cells, obtained before intestinal transplant. Source of these receptors: a human donor who received an intestinal transplant. CDR3s include the opening cysteine and the closing phenylalanine or tryptophan. The D gene is left open where the match is weak. A clone size is listed for some rows: how often the clone was seen (once, few, many), or a class if it is expanded.

clone_size | j_call | v_call | d_call | cdr3_nt | cdr3_aa
. | TRBJ2-1 | TRBV7-6 | . | TGTGCCAGCAGCATTAGCGTATACAATGAGCAGTTCTTC | CASSISVYNEQFF
once | TRBJ2-2 | TRBV5-1 | . | TGCGCCAGCAGCTACACGAACACCGGGGAGCTGTTTTTT | CASSYTNTGELFF
. | TRBJ1-1 | TRBV7-9 | . | TGTGCCAGCAGAGGGGACAACATGAACACTGAAGCTTTCTTT | CASRGDNMNTEAFF
. | TRBJ1-1 | TRBV18 | . | TGTGCCAGCTCACCAGATCGGGGTGACACTGAAGCTTTCTTT | CASSPDRGDTEAFF
. | TRBJ2-1 | TRBV27 | . | TGTGCCAGCAGTTGGGCCGGACTCTCCTACAATGAGCAGTTCTTC | CASSWAGLSYNEQFF
. | TRBJ1-4 | TRBV19 | TRBD1 | TGTGCCAGTAGTATCTCTCCAGGGGGCGCGTTTAATGAAAAACTGTTTTTT | CASSISPGGAFNEKLFF
. | TRBJ2-1 | TRBV5-4 | . | TGTGCCAGCTGGGACTCTGGGAGGAACAATGAGCAGTTCTTC | CASWDSGRNNEQFF
. | TRBJ2-2 | TRBV4-2 | TRBD2 | TGTGCCAGCAGCTACGGATACGGGGGGGGTTCGGGGGAGCTGTTTTTT | CASSYGYGGGSGELFF
. | TRBJ2-3 | TRBV7-9 | . | TGTGCCAGCAGCCCAGAGGTGGATACGCAGTATTTT | CASSPEVDTQYF
. | TRBJ2-7 | TRBV29-1 | . | TGCAGCGTGTCCAGGGTATCGGGCGAGCAGTACTTC | CSVSRVSGEQYF
. | TRBJ2-7 | TRBV5-4 | . | TGTGCCAGCAGCTCGGGACTCTCCTACGAGCAGTACTTC | CASSSGLSYEQYF
. | TRBJ2-7 | TRBV18 | TRBD2 | TGTGCCAGCCGGACTAGCGGGAACTCCTACGAGCAGTACTTC | CASRTSGNSYEQYF
. | TRBJ1-2 | TRBV9 | . | TGTGCCAGCAGCGGCACAGGGCTTAACTATGGCTACACCTTC | CASSGTGLNYGYTF
. | TRBJ1-4 | TRBV18 | TRBD1 | TGTGCCAGCTCACCACAGAAACCAGGGACAGGGGGCCACGAAAAACTGTTTTTT | CASSPQKPGTGGHEKLFF
. | TRBJ2-3 | TRBV5-4 | . | TGTGCCAGCAGCTTGGGTAGCTACACAGATACGCAGTATTTT | CASSLGSYTDTQYF
. | TRBJ1-1 | TRBV7-9 | . | TGTGCCAGCAGTTCAACAGGGAAGTCAACTGAAGCTTTCTTT | CASSSTGKSTEAFF
. | TRBJ2-3 | TRBV7-9 | TRBD2 | TGTGCCAGCAGCTTAGGGGGTAGCGGGAGTGCGGATACGCAGTATTTT | CASSLGGSGSADTQYF
. | TRBJ2-7 | TRBV5-1 | . | TGCGCCAGCAGTCACGGGACTGGGGTTTCCTACGAGCAGTACTTC | CASSHGTGVSYEQYF
. | TRBJ2-7 | TRBV5-1 | TRBD1 | TGCGCCAGCAGCGGTGGAGGACAGGGGCGCTACGAGCAGTACTTC | CASSGGGQGRYEQYF
few | TRBJ1-2 | TRBV9 | . | TGTGCCAGCAGCGCGGGGGGTAACTATGGCTACACCTTC | CASSAGGNYGYTF
. | TRBJ2-1 | TRBV29-1 | TRBD2 | TGCAGCGTTGTCCGGACTAGCGGAGACAATGAGCAGTTCTTC | CSVVRTSGDNEQFF
. | TRBJ1-2 | TRBV28 | . | TGTGCCACCCGGGTCTACTATGGCTACACCTTC | CATRVYYGYTF
once | TRBJ2-1 | TRBV5-1 | . | TGCGCCAGCAGCTCGGACTTTACGTCCTACAATGAGCAGTTCTTC | CASSSDFTSYNEQFF
. | TRBJ1-3 | TRBV4-2 | TRBD1 | TGTGCCAGCAGCAGGCGACAGGGGCCTGGAAACACCATATATTTT | CASSRRQGPGNTIYF
. | TRBJ2-7 | TRBV7-2 | TRBD2 | TGTGCCAGCAGCAGAAGCGGGGCCTACTCCTACGAGCAGTACTTC | CASSRSGAYSYEQYF
. | TRBJ2-4 | TRBV30 | . | TGTGCCTGGAGGGCCGAAAACATTCAGTACTTC | CAWRAENIQYF
. | TRBJ2-2 | TRBV11-2 | TRBD1 | TGTGCCAGCAGCTACCGGGACAGGAACACCGGGGAGCTGTTTTTT | CASSYRDRNTGELFF
once | TRBJ1-2 | TRBV27 | . | TGTGCCAGCAGTCCCCCCGGGGGGTACTATGGCTACACCTTC | CASSPPGGYYGYTF
. | TRBJ2-1 | TRBV5-1 | TRBD1 | TGCGCCAGCAGCCAAGACAGGGCCTACAATGAGCAGTTCTTC | CASSQDRAYNEQFF
. | TRBJ1-5 | TRBV5-1 | . | TGCGCCAGCAGCTTGAATTGGGCCCTAGGGGAGCCCCAGCATTTT | CASSLNWALGEPQHF
. | TRBJ1-4 | TRBV5-1 | TRBD1 | TGCGCCAGCAGCTTAGGGGGCGCAACTAATGAAAAACTGTTTTTT | CASSLGGATNEKLFF
. | TRBJ2-1 | TRBV13 | . | TGTGCCAGCAGCTCCAGCGCGTACAATGAGCAGTTCTTC | CASSSSAYNEQFF
. | TRBJ2-3 | TRBV10-3 | TRBD2 | TGTGCCATCAGGACTAGCGGGGGAATCGGCACAGATACGCAGTATTTT | CAIRTSGGIGTDTQYF
. | TRBJ1-3 | TRBV28 | . | TGTGCCAGCAGACGACAGGCCGACTCTGGAAACACCATATATTTT | CASRRQADSGNTIYF
. | TRBJ1-5 | TRBV7-3 | . | TGTGCCAGCGCCGGGGGGGCGGATCAGCCCCAGCATTTT | CASAGGADQPQHF
. | TRBJ1-3 | TRBV6-5 | . | TGTGCCAGCAGTTACTCAGGGGCAGGAGGAAACACCATATATTTT | CASSYSGAGGNTIYF